One and the same sample provided the 32 T cell receptor beta chains below, sequenced in a study of blood T cell repertoires in COVID-19. Repertoires were generated with immunoSEQ multiplex PCR, while TCRdb's copy carries only in-frame clones and drops some. The sample lists fewer than 500,000 clones; 86% were seen once. Sequenced sample: peripheral blood. These receptors were taken from a woman younger than 45 with active or convalescent COVID-19.

The CDR3 DNA is TGCGCCAGCAGCCAAGGACAGATTAACTATGGCTACACCTTC. This translates into CASSQGQINYGYTF. The chain recombines TRBV4-1 with TRBJ1-2; perhaps TRBD1 as D (5 bases). The CDR3 is 14 residues long. V shed 1 base and J shed 1 base, with 7 bases lying between them. Germline values: CDR1 MGHRA, CDR2 YSYEKL.

The chain has TRBV14 and TRBJ1-1; tentatively, D is TRBD1 (5 bases). The CDR3 extends over 15 amino acids. The V end lost 0 bases, the J end lost 4 bases, and 12 bases lay between the germline ends. Germline V gene lookup returns CDR1 SGHDN and CDR2 FVKESK. As DNA, the CDR3 is TGTGCCAGCAGCCAAGATCTAGCGGGGGGCACTGAAGCTTTCTTT. Translated, it gives CASSQDLAGGTEAFF.

CDR3 region: CASSSPSGDGTGELFF. CDR3 coding DNA: TGTGCCAGCAGCTCCCCGAGCGGGGATGGCACCGGGGAGCTGTTTTTT. This chain joins TRBV2 and TRBJ2-2, with 7 nucleotides matching TRBD2. Looked up from germline, CDR1 is SNHLY and CDR2 is FYNNEI. V was clipped by 6 bases and J by 4 bases; unmatched bases: 11. This CDR3 contains 16 residues.

The chain carries TRBV19 and TRBJ2-1; possible D gene TRBD2, 6 bases. Trimming shortened V by 0 bases and J by 7 bases, and 13 bases separated the two germline ends. Germline assignment: CDR1 LNHDA and CDR2 SQIVND (reference sequence). The CDR3 is made up of 15 amino acids. This CDR3 is CASSIDLASPNEQFF. DNA of the CDR3: TGTGCCAGTAGTATAGATCTAGCGTCCCCAAATGAGCAGTTCTTC.

V gene TRBV27 combines with J gene TRBJ1-6, with 9 nucleotides matching TRBD1. Per the germline V gene, CDR1 is MNHEY and CDR2 is SMNVEV (reference sequence). The CDR3 contains 15 residues. The trim removed 5 bases at V and 6 bases at J, leaving 5 bases unmatched. CDR3 region: CASSLQGAFNSPLHF. CDR3 sequence (DNA): TGTGCCAGCAGTCTACAGGGGGCGTTTAATTCACCCCTCCACTTT.

This chain joins TRBV12-3 or TRBV12-4 and TRBJ1-1; weak D call: TRBD1 (6 bases). With 6 bases removed from V and 11 bases from J, the gap between germline ends came to 19 bases. This CDR3 contains 13 residues. The chain's CDR3 is CASRLGGAHEAFF. The DNA for the CDR3 is TGTGCCAGCAGATTGGGGGGGGCCCATGAGGCTTTCTTT.

The chain joins TRBV7-2 to TRBJ1-1, with a weak D call TRBD1 (6 bases). The germline CDR1 and CDR2 sequences are SGHTA and FQGNSA. V dropped 6 bases and J dropped 3 bases, with 11 bases sitting between them. The length of the CDR3 is 13 residues. CDR3 sequence (DNA): TGTGCCAGCAGACTACAGGGTTACACTGAAGCTTTCTTT. It encodes CASRLQGYTEAFF.

The chain couples TRBV19 to TRBJ2-3; the match to TRBD2 covers 9 bases. This CDR3 region has 14 residues. The trim removed 7 bases at V and 4 bases at J, leaving 6 bases unmatched. Germline CDR1 reads LNHDA; CDR2 reads SQIVND (reference sequence). CDR3 sequence (DNA): TGTGCCAGTAACGCGGGAGGGCCTGCAGATACGCAGTATTTT. Protein sequence: CASNAGGPADTQYF.

The chain carries TRBV2 and TRBJ1-1; 8 positions agree with TRBD1. The length of the CDR3 is 12 residues. V lost 5 bases to trimming and J lost 7 bases; unmatched junction nucleotides: 3. Germline V CDR1 and CDR2: SNHLY, FYNNEI. This chain's CDR3 is CASSRQGNEAFF. CDR3 DNA sequence: TGTGCCAGCAGTAGACAGGGGAATGAAGCTTTCTTT.

This clone occurred once. This chain joins TRBV2 and TRBJ2-7; tentative D call: TRBD1 (5 bases). Trimming shortened V by 3 bases and J by 1 base, and 10 bases separated the two germline ends. The CDR3 totals 14 residues. Germline values: CDR1 SNHLY, CDR2 FYNNEI. This CDR3 reads CASSDWGESYEQYF. The CDR3 DNA reads as TGTGCCAGCAGTGATTGGGGCGAATCCTACGAGCAGTACTTC.

The V call is TRBV12-3 or TRBV12-4, the J call TRBJ1-2; D unresolved. The V end lost 2 bases, the J end lost 4 bases, and 5 bases lay between the germline ends. CDR3 length equals 12 residues. Written as DNA, the CDR3 is TGTGCCAGCAGTTTATCTCGCTATGGCTACACCTTC. Translating gives CASSLSRYGYTF.

In this sample, this clone turned up a few times. V is TRBV19 and J is TRBJ1-2; TRBD1 agrees at 9 bases. From germline, CDR1 is LNHDA and CDR2 SQIVND (reference sequence). This CDR3 has 15 amino acids. The trim removed 5 bases at V and 2 bases at J, leaving 6 bases unmatched. CDR3 nucleotide sequence: TGTGCCAGTAGTCGTGCGGGGACAGGGAACTATGGCTACACCTTC. This gives the protein CASSRAGTGNYGYTF.

The J gene is TRBJ2-1, the V gene TRBV6-5; 9 bases line up with TRBD2. This CDR3 is 15 amino acids long. Germline V gene sequence: CDR1 MNHEY, CDR2 SVGAGI. Unmatched junction bases numbered 3, after V lost 6 bases and J lost 0 bases. The CDR3 DNA reads TGTGCCAGCAGGAGCGGGGGGAACTCCTACAATGAGCAGTTCTTC. Translated, it gives CASRSGGNSYNEQFF.

The V gene is TRBV11-2, the J gene TRBJ1-2; TRBD1 is a possible D gene (5 bases). The CDR3 extends over 13 amino acids. V was clipped by 6 bases and J by 8 bases, with 16 bases between them. Germline CDR1 SGHAT, CDR2 FQNNGV. CDR3 residues: CASRAQGEQGYTF. The CDR3 coding sequence is TGTGCCAGCAGGGCCCAGGGTGAGCAAGGCTACACCTTC.

The V gene is TRBV5-1, the J gene TRBJ1-2; 11 positions match TRBD1. The CDR3 spans 15 residues. V shed 6 bases, J shed 2 bases, and the junction held 6 bases outside the gene matches. Per the germline V gene, CDR1 is SGHRS and CDR2 is YFSETQ. CDR3 in amino acids: CASKSGTGGNYGYTF. DNA for the CDR3: TGCGCCAGCAAGTCCGGGACAGGGGGGAACTATGGCTACACCTTC.

In its sample, this clone was seen once. The chain combines TRBV10-3 with TRBJ1-4; maybe TRBD1 (6 bases). Germline V gene sequence: CDR1 ENHRY, CDR2 SYGVKD. With 4 bases removed from V and 6 bases from J, the gap between germline ends came to 12 bases. The CDR3 is 14 residues long. Here the CDR3 DNA reads TGTGCCATCAGTGGGAAACAGGGTGATGAAAAACTGTTTTTT. Its translation: CAISGKQGDEKLFF.

This chain connects TRBV10-3 to TRBJ2-1, with 13 bases matching TRBD2. The CDR3 runs 16 residues. V lost 5 bases and J lost 3; bases outside the gene matches: 4. Germline V lookup: CDR1 ENHRY, CDR2 SYGVKD. The DNA of the CDR3 is TGTGCCATCAGTAAAGGGACTAGCGGGATCTACAATGAGCAGTTCTTC. As protein: CAISKGTSGIYNEQFF.

As regards this clone: Other DNA sequences from this sample encode an identical CDR3 as well. CDR3 loop: CASSPGQVNTEAFF. CDR3 in DNA: TGTGCCAGCTCACCGGGACAGGTGAACACTGAAGCTTTCTTT. V gene TRBV18 combines with J gene TRBJ1-1; 8 nucleotides line up with TRBD1. The junction had 0 bases not matched to a gene; V was cut back by 3 bases and J by 0 bases. CDR3 length: 14 residues. Germline assignment: CDR1 KGHSH and CDR2 LQKENI.

This chain uses TRBV6-5 with TRBJ1-1; no clear D gene. V lost 8 bases, J lost 2 bases, and 12 bases lay in between. The CDR3 sequence is 13 residues long. CDR1 and CDR2 (germline): MNHEY, SVGAGI. The CDR3 sequence: CASAGSTNTEAFF. For the CDR3, the DNA is TGTGCCAGCGCGGGCTCTACTAACACTGAAGCTTTCTTT.

The chain combines TRBV7-2 with TRBJ2-3; 9 nucleotides match TRBD2. V lost 0 bases, J lost 6 bases, and 4 bases stayed unmatched. The CDR3 is 15 residues long. Germline CDR1 and CDR2: SGHTA and FQGNSA. CDR3 sequence (DNA): TGTGCCAGCAGCTTAGCGCCTAGCGGGACGGATACGCAGTATTTT. As protein: CASSLAPSGTDTQYF.

This rearrangement joins TRBV19 to TRBJ1-1; D not resolved. Trimming pared 5 bases from V and 0 bases from J, leaving 10 bases between. This CDR3 is built from 14 residues. Germline assignment: CDR1 LNHDA and CDR2 SQIVND (reference sequence). CDR3 sequence reads: CASSEYSVNTEAFF. The CDR3 DNA reads TGTGCCAGTAGTGAATATTCAGTGAACACTGAAGCTTTCTTT. Complete variable domain (other parts from reference TRBV19 and TRBJ1-1): DGGITQSPKYLFRKEGQNVTLSCEQNLNHDAMYWYRQDPGQGLRLIYYSQIVNDFQKGDIAEGYSVSREKKESFPLTVTSAQKNPTAFYLCASSEYSVNTEAFFGQGTRLTVV.

V and J are TRBV20-1 and TRBJ1-2; 10 bases match TRBD1. The CDR3 covers 11 residues. Trimming at V came to 3 bases and at J to 12 bases, leaving 4 bases not matched to a gene. CDR1 is DFQATT, CDR2 SNEGSKA, per germline (reference sequence). CDR3 bases: TGCAGTGCTAGGGGGACAGGGGATAACACCTTC. This translates into CSARGTGDNTF.

The chain uses TRBV19 and TRBJ1-1, with D tentatively TRBD1 (6 bases). CDR3 length: 13 amino acids. The V gene lost 2 bases and the J gene lost 7 bases, with 11 bases spanning the gap. The germline gives CDR1 LNHDA, CDR2 SQIVND (reference sequence). The CDR3 region is CASSIWGGSEAFF. The CDR3 nucleotides read TGTGCCAGTAGTATATGGGGGGGCAGTGAAGCTTTCTTT.

The CDR3 nucleotides are TGTGCCAGCAGTTACCTCAGGGGGCAAAATGAGCAGTTCTTC. Its protein is CASSYLRGQNEQFF. V is TRBV6-5 and J is TRBJ2-1, with 8 bases matching TRBD1. Germline CDR1 MNHEY, CDR2 SVGAGI. The trim removed 2 bases at V and 7 bases at J, leaving 4 bases unmatched. The CDR3 contains 14 residues.

This clone turned up a few times. The V gene is TRBV28, the J gene TRBJ1-4, with 7 bases fitting TRBD1. From germline, CDR1 is MDHEN and CDR2 SYDVKM. The CDR3 spans 15 residues. With V trimmed by 5 bases and J by 4 bases, 7 bases remained unmatched. The CDR3 bases are TGTGCCAGCAGTCCCCGGACAGGCTATAATGAAAAACTGTTTTTT. Protein: CASSPRTGYNEKLFF.

The CDR3 sequence is CASSESSASGSGNIQYF. The CDR3 DNA reads TGCGCCAGCAGTGAGTCTAGTGCTAGTGGCTCTGGTAACATTCAGTACTTC. The V call is TRBV10-2, the J call TRBJ2-4, with no clear D. CDR1 is WSHSY and CDR2 is SAAADI in the germline V gene. The CDR3 is 17 amino acids. V lost 0 bases to trimming and J lost 7 bases, with 19 bases between them.

The CDR3 coding sequence is TGTGCCAGCAGCTCCCAAAGCGGGGGGCCCTCCTACGAGCAGTACTTC. Amino acid sequence: CASSSQSGGPSYEQYF. This chain connects TRBV9 to TRBJ2-7; 9 bases are shared with TRBD2. This CDR3 spans 16 amino acids. CDR1 SGDLS and CDR2 YYNGEE come from the germline V gene. V lost 4 bases to trimming and J lost 0 bases; unmatched junction nucleotides: 8.

The chain has TRBV5-1 and TRBJ2-3; D perhaps matches TRBD2 (6 bases). This CDR3 is built from 15 residues. The V end was cut by 1 base, the J end by 3 bases, with 12 bases between. In germline, CDR1 is SGHRS, CDR2 YFSETQ. The CDR3 DNA reads TGCGCCAGCAGCTTGACGGGAGATGCAACAGATACGCAGTATTTT. Its protein is CASSLTGDATDTQYF.

This rearrangement joins TRBV2 to TRBJ2-7; 13 bases are a match to TRBD2. The V segment lost 4 bases and the J segment 2 bases; nucleotides outside the gene matches: 5. There are 16 residues in the CDR3. Germline V gene data show CDR1 as SNHLY and CDR2 as FYNNEI. CDR3 in DNA: TGTGCCAGCAGTGCGACTAGCGGGAGGATTACCTACGAGCAGTACTTC. Its protein is CASSATSGRITYEQYF.

The gene calls are TRBV19 and TRBJ1-5; perhaps TRBD1 as D (5 bases). This CDR3 has 16 residues. Trimming stripped 9 bases from V and 3 bases from J, with 21 bases between. Germline values: CDR1 LNHDA, CDR2 SQIVND (reference sequence). The CDR3 sequence: CARATFGHFSNQPQHF. The DNA of the CDR3 is TGTGCCAGGGCAACCTTCGGACATTTCTCCAATCAGCCCCAGCATTTT.

The gene calls are TRBV19 and TRBJ2-7; 7 bases agree with TRBD1. Germline trimming cut 5 bases from V and 1 base from J; bases unmatched to any gene: 8. The germline V gene encodes CDR1 LNHDA and CDR2 SQIVND (reference sequence). The length of the CDR3 is 15 residues. The CDR3 reads CASSRRQGTSYEQYF. In DNA, the CDR3 is TGTGCCAGTAGTCGCCGACAGGGAACGTCCTACGAGCAGTACTTC. The full variable domain, completed using reference TRBV19 and TRBJ2-7, is DGGITQSPKYLFRKEGQNVTLSCEQNLNHDAMYWYRQDPGQGLRLIYYSQIVNDFQKGDIAEGYSVSREKKESFPLTVTSAQKNPTAFYLCASSRRQGTSYEQYFGPGTRLTVT.

The chain recombines TRBV7-9 with TRBJ1-2, with TRBD1 as a possible D gene (6 bases). Germline CDR1 reads SEHNR; CDR2 reads FQNEAQ (reference sequence). V was trimmed by 5 bases and J by 7 bases, leaving 26 bases between them. The CDR3 extends over 17 amino acids. CDR3: CASSRHRSGGRSSGYTF. In DNA form, the CDR3 reads TGTGCCAGCAGCCGACACAGATCGGGGGGGCGTTCTTCTGGCTACACCTTC.